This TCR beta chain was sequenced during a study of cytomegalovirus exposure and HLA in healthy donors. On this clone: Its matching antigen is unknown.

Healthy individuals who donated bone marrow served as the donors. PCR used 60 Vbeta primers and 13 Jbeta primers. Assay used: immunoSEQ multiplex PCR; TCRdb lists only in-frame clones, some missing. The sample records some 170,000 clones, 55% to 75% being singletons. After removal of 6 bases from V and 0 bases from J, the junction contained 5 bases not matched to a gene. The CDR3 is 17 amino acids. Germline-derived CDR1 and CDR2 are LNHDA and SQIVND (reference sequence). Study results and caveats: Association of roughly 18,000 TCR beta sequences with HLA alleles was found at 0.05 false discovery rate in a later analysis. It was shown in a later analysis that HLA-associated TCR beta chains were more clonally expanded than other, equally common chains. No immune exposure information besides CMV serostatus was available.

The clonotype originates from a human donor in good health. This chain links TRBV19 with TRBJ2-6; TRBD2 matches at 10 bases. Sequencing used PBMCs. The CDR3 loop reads CASRRTSGDSGANVLTF. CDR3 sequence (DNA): TGTGCCAGTAGACGGACTAGCGGCGACTCTGGGGCCAACGTCCTGACTTTC.